A selection of T cell receptor beta chains follows, all from one sample in a study of identical twins. TCRdb reprocessed the 5' RACE reads via MiXCR and lists one record per CDR3 protein. The sample records more than 600,000 distinct CDR3 sequences, 15% to 20% being singletons. These data were also filed under a second study, of T cells expressing NK-cell markers.

Specimen: PBMCs. These receptor sequences come from a young woman in good health. CDR3s include the opening cysteine and the closing phenylalanine or tryptophan. The order of the fields is J gene, D gene, V gene, clone size, CDR3 protein, CDR3 DNA. The D gene is left open where the match is weak. Clone size appears in some rows only: once, few, many, or a class for an expanded clone.

>TRBJ2-3|-|TRBV7-2|-
CASSLVGGQDTQYF
TGTGCCAGCAGCTTAGTGGGGGGGCAAGATACGCAGTATTTT
>TRBJ1-2|-|TRBV29-1|-
CSVEDLRGYTF
TGCAGCGTTGAAGATCTGAGGGGCTACACCTTC
>TRBJ2-7|TRBD1|TRBV6-1|-
CASSERTGGSYEQYF
TGTGCCAGCAGTGAAAGAACAGGGGGCTCCTACGAGCAGTACTTC
>TRBJ2-7|TRBD1|TRBV20-1|-
CSARTPLDRREQYF
TGCAGTGCTAGGACTCCCTTGGACAGGCGCGAGCAGTACTTC
>TRBJ2-2|-|TRBV20-1|-
CSARGGWTGELFF
TGCAGTGCTAGAGGGGGATGGACCGGGGAGCTGTTTTTT
>TRBJ2-5|-|TRBV28|-
CASSYKALVTQYF
TGTGCCAGCAGTTACAAGGCACTCGTGACCCAGTACTTC
>TRBJ2-3|-|TRBV6-5|few
CASSYPPSQQYF
TGTGCCAGCAGTTACCCCCCCTCGCAGCAGTATTTT
>TRBJ2-2|-|TRBV7-8|-
CASSLERRGELFF
TGTGCCAGCAGCTTAGAGCGCAGGGGGGAGCTGTTTTTT
>TRBJ2-5|-|TRBV7-9|few
CASSGGTPDFWAQYF
TGTGCCAGCAGCGGCGGGACTCCCGATTTCTGGGCCCAGTACTTC
>TRBJ2-6|-|TRBV5-1|few
CASSPASGVANVLTF
TGCGCCAGCAGCCCAGCGTCCGGCGTAGCCAACGTCCTGACTTTC
>TRBJ2-3|-|TRBV6-2/TRBV6-3|many
CASTTGDPTDTQYF
TGTGCCAGCACCACGGGGGACCCCACAGATACGCAGTATTTT
>TRBJ1-2|-|TRBV5-1|-
CASSLWQAGHYGYTF
TGCGCCAGCAGCTTGTGGCAGGCGGGACACTATGGCTACACCTTC
>TRBJ2-1|-|TRBV6-5|-
CASSYGGISYNEQFF
TGTGCCAGCAGTTACGGGGGGATTTCCTACAATGAGCAGTTCTTC
>TRBJ2-4|-|TRBV12-3/TRBV12-4|few
CASSFGTPEGWDIQYF
TGTGCCAGCAGTTTTGGGACCCCAGAAGGCTGGGACATTCAGTACTTC
>TRBJ2-3|TRBD2|TRBV29-1|few
CSSAGGSSGRDTDTQYF
TGCAGCTCTGCGGGGGGCTCTAGCGGGAGGGACACAGATACGCAGTATTTT
>TRBJ2-4|-|TRBV20-1|-
CSARDSGGENIQYF
TGCAGTGCTAGAGATTCGGGGGGCGAAAACATTCAGTACTTC
>TRBJ2-7|-|TRBV7-9|few
CASSLAGQGPYEQYF
TGTGCCAGCAGCTTAGCTGGGCAGGGACCCTACGAGCAGTACTTC
>TRBJ2-5|-|TRBV2|few
CASRGTALTQYF
TGTGCCAGCAGGGGGACTGCGTTGACCCAGTACTTC
>TRBJ2-1|-|TRBV12-3/TRBV12-4|-
CASTLKGKQFF
TGTGCCAGCACCTTGAAGGGAAAGCAGTTCTTC
>TRBJ2-5|-|TRBV5-5|few
CASSLLGTAQETQYF
TGTGCCAGCAGCTTACTCGGGACGGCCCAAGAGACCCAGTACTTC
>TRBJ2-2|-|TRBV10-3|-
CAIRPRTTTLAGELFF
TGTGCCATCAGACCCAGGACTACCACACTCGCCGGGGAGCTGTTTTTT
>TRBJ2-5|TRBD2|TRBV20-1|-
CSASQGLAGETQYF
TGCAGTGCTAGTCAGGGACTAGCGGGGGAGACCCAGTACTTC
>TRBJ2-5|-|TRBV20-1|many
CSASKTGKAETQYF
TGCAGTGCTAGTAAGACGGGGAAGGCAGAGACCCAGTACTTC
>TRBJ1-1|-|TRBV20-1|many
CSAREPGAEAFF
TGCAGTGCTAGAGAACCTGGTGCTGAAGCTTTCTTT
>TRBJ1-1|-|TRBV5-1|few
CASSLGTMNTEAFF
TGCGCCAGCAGCTTGGGGACAATGAACACTGAAGCTTTCTTT
>TRBJ2-6|-|TRBV18|once
CASSFRRERSGANVLTF
TGTGCCAGCTCCTTTAGGAGGGAACGCTCTGGGGCCAACGTCCTGACTTTC
>TRBJ2-2|TRBD1|TRBV25-1|-
CASSETGGWGELFF
TGTGCCAGCAGTGAAACAGGGGGCTGGGGGGAGCTGTTTTTT
>TRBJ2-1|-|TRBV7-7|few
CASSLAAGTGEQFF
TGTGCTAGCAGCTTAGCTGCGGGTACGGGTGAGCAGTTCTTC
>TRBJ2-3|TRBD2|TRBV9|-
CASSEPLAGGLEDTQYF
TGTGCCAGCAGCGAGCCGCTAGCGGGAGGGCTGGAAGATACGCAGTATTTT
>TRBJ2-7|-|TRBV5-1|many
CASSSTGTEQYF
TGCGCCAGCAGCTCGACAGGAACCGAGCAGTACTTC
>TRBJ2-1|TRBD2|TRBV12-3/TRBV12-4|-
CASSLAGTQQFF
TGTGCCAGCAGTCTAGCGGGCACCCAGCAGTTCTTC